The source of this T cell receptor beta chain is a study of vaccination effects on CD4 cells after COVID-19. Clones were sequenced by immunoSEQ multiplex PCR, and TCRdb holds only the in-frame ones, with some missing. The top ten clones hold 9% to 12% of a sample with under 30,000 clones, around 75% of them seen once. Viral peptide pool expansion of antigen-specific CD4+ T cells preceded sequencing in the ViraFEST assay. Isolation of CD4+ T cells took place after 10 days of culture. Among the vaccine recipients, none had a prior SARS-CoV-2 infection, and nucleocapsid antibodies were negative. Points on this clone: Its antigen is currently unknown.

CDR1 is SGHDT, CDR2 YYEEEE, per germline. The V end was cut by 6 bases, the J end by 0 bases, with 13 bases between. This CDR3 is built from 15 residues. The sample here was CD4+ T cells from PBMCs cultured with HCoV-NL63 spike peptides, taken before COVID-19 vaccination. The gene calls are TRBV5-6 and TRBJ2-1, with D perhaps assigned TRBD1 or TRBD2 (5 bases each). The TCR originated in a human donor who received a COVID-19 vaccine. CDR3 coding DNA: TGTGCCAGCATCAGGGAGTTTGTCTCCTACAATGAGCAGTTCTTC. Translating gives CASIREFVSYNEQFF.